Included here is one T cell receptor beta chain sequence, with context. The data were taken from a study of shared T cell receptors in the human thymus. The assay was immunoSEQ multiplex PCR, and TCRdb's table has in-frame clones only and misses some. The sample holds about 400,000 clones, just under 95% seen once. CDR3 length: 15 amino acids. With 7 bases clipped from V and 2 bases from J, the junction kept 10 bases outside the gene matches. Germline CDR1 and CDR2: SNHLY and FYNNEI. The rearrangement links TRBV2 to TRBJ2-7, with 8 bases lining up with TRBD1. The receptor was derived from a human donor. Sequenced sample: thymocytes. CDR3 protein: CASKPTHRGTYEQYF. As DNA, the CDR3 is TGTGCCAGCAAGCCGACCCACAGGGGGACCTACGAGCAGTACTTC.